What follows are 26 T cell receptor beta chains derived from one specimen sequenced in a study of blood T cell repertoires in COVID-19. The table came from immunoSEQ multiplex PCR; TCRdb's copy has only in-frame clones and leaves some out. The sample lists 200,000 to 250,000 clones, over 80% occurring once. The sample was PBMCs or T cells enriched from blood (not recorded which). The receptors come from a man aged 18 to 35 with acute COVID-19.

This clone was counted only a few times. This chain links TRBV6-2 or TRBV6-3 with TRBJ2-3; D unresolved. Trimming stripped 4 bases from V and 5 bases from J, with 7 bases between. Germline-derived CDR1 and CDR2 are MNHEY and SVGEGT. The CDR3 covers 12 residues. CDR3: CASSLEIDTQYF. The CDR3 DNA reads as TGTGCCAGCAGTTTGGAGATAGATACGCAGTATTTT.

The rearrangement uses TRBV13 and TRBJ2-2, with 10 bases matching TRBD2. This CDR3 has 18 residues. CDR1 PRHDT and CDR2 FYEKMQ come from the germline V gene (reference sequence). V lost 2 bases to trimming and J lost 3 bases; unmatched junction nucleotides: 9. The CDR3 reads CASSLQLAGFQDTGELFF. The CDR3 nucleotides are TGTGCCAGCAGCTTACAACTAGCGGGATTCCAAGACACCGGGGAGCTGTTTTTT.

The rearrangement uses TRBV7-9 and TRBJ1-1; 7 bases fit TRBD1. The J segment lost 4 bases and the V segment lost 5 bases, leaving 10 bases of the junction unmatched. The V gene's germline CDR1 is SEHNR and CDR2 FQNEAQ (reference sequence). The CDR3 has 15 amino acids. The CDR3 spells CASSSEGATGTEAFF. The CDR3 nucleotides read TGTGCCAGCAGCAGCGAGGGGGCGACGGGCACTGAAGCTTTCTTT.

This rearrangement joins TRBV19 to TRBJ2-1, with 11 nucleotides matching TRBD1. CDR1 and CDR2 from the germline V gene are LNHDA and SQIVND (reference sequence). The CDR3 is 16 residues long. The V and J ends lost 6 bases and 7 bases, in that order; junction bases with no gene match: 11. The CDR3, as DNA: TGTGCCAGTAGCCTTGGCCTGGGACAGGGGGAGAATGAGCAGTTCTTC. Translating gives CASSLGLGQGENEQFF. The variable domain in full, completed from reference TRBV19 and TRBJ2-1, reads DGGITQSPKYLFRKEGQNVTLSCEQNLNHDAMYWYRQDPGQGLRLIYYSQIVNDFQKGDIAEGYSVSREKKESFPLTVTSAQKNPTAFYLCASSLGLGQGENEQFFGPGTRLTVL.

In DNA, the CDR3 is TGTGCCAGCAGTCTTACAGTCCCAGGTAATGAGCAGTTCTTC. Protein: CASSLTVPGNEQFF. The chain employs TRBV28 and TRBJ2-1; D not certain. In germline, CDR1 is MDHEN, CDR2 SYDVKM. Trimming left V 5 bases short and J 7 bases short, with 15 bases between. This CDR3 has 14 amino acids.

The chain links TRBV4-1 to TRBJ2-5; tentatively, D is TRBD2 (7 bases). In germline, CDR1 is MGHRA, CDR2 YSYEKL. V was cut by 0 bases and J by 1 base, with 15 bases left in between. The CDR3 covers 17 residues. CDR3 DNA: TGCGCCAGCAGCCAAGAGGGAGGGCAGGGGCCCCAAGAGACCCAGTACTTC. It translates to CASSQEGGQGPQETQYF.

V usage is TRBV30 and J usage is TRBJ2-2, with a weak D call TRBD2 (5 bases). The V end was cut by 3 bases, the J end by 3 bases, with 11 bases between. The CDR3 contains 14 residues. CDR1 is GTSNPN and CDR2 is SVGIG in the germline V gene (reference sequence). The DNA of the CDR3 is TGTGCCTGGAGGGGGAGCCACGACACCGGGGAGCTGTTTTTT. Its translation: CAWRGSHDTGELFF. Variable domain in full (rest from reference TRBV30 and TRBJ2-2): SQTIHQWPATLVQPVGSPLSLECTVEGTSNPNLYWYRQAAGRGLQLLFYSVGIGQISSEVPQNLSASRPQDRQFILSSKKLLLSDSGFYLCAWRGSHDTGELFFGEGSRLTVL.

V is TRBV3-1 (or the pseudogene TRBV3-2) and J is TRBJ1-1; possible D gene TRBD1, 5 bases. V lost 1 base and J 5 bases, leaving 8 bases between the germline ends. Germline values: CDR1 LGHDT, CDR2 YNNKEL (reference sequence). The CDR3 totals 13 residues. The CDR3 sequence is CASSQVRVTEAFF. For the CDR3, the DNA is TGTGCCAGCAGCCAAGTCAGGGTTACTGAAGCTTTCTTT.

The CDR3, as DNA: TGTGCCAGCAGCCCACGCCGGGACACCTACGAGCAGTACTTC. Protein product: CASSPRRDTYEQYF. The V call is TRBV5-6, the J call TRBJ2-7; D possibly corresponds to TRBD1 (6 bases). This CDR3 contains 14 residues. Germline CDR1 is SGHDT and CDR2 is YYEEEE. Trimming took 4 bases from V and 2 from J, leaving 13 bases between them.

The rearrangement uses TRBV5-1 and TRBJ2-5; a weak D match, TRBD2 (6 bases). Germline-derived CDR1 and CDR2 are SGHRS and YFSETQ. The CDR3 sequence is 15 residues long. V was trimmed by 5 bases and J by 7 bases, leaving 21 bases between them. CDR3 loop: CASRNPGLSDGTQYF. The CDR3 nucleotides are TGCGCCAGCAGAAACCCGGGACTTAGTGACGGGACCCAGTACTTC.

CDR3 residues: CASSDSGRGWEQYF. As DNA, the CDR3 is TGTGCCAGCAGCGATAGCGGGAGAGGGTGGGAGCAGTACTTC. J is TRBJ2-7 and V is TRBV7-9; 9 bases agree with TRBD2. The CDR3 is 14 residues long. Trimming cost V 5 bases and J 7 bases; bases outside gene matches: 9. CDR1 and CDR2 from the germline V gene are SEHNR and FQNEAQ (reference sequence).

This chain links TRBV30 with TRBJ1-3; D may be TRBD1 (5 bases). The V gene lost 4 bases and the J gene lost 4 bases, with 11 bases spanning the gap. The V gene's germline CDR1 is GTSNPN and CDR2 SVGIG (reference sequence). CDR3 size: 13 residues. This CDR3 is CAWIQGFGNTIYF. The CDR3, as DNA: TGTGCCTGGATCCAGGGCTTCGGAAACACCATATATTTT.

The V call is TRBV13, the J call TRBJ1-3, with 8 nucleotides matching TRBD1. In germline, CDR1 is PRHDT, CDR2 FYEKMQ (reference sequence). This CDR3 contains 16 residues. J lost 6 bases, V lost 5 bases, and 12 bases had no gene match. The CDR3 here is CASSPLGGQVVNTIYF. The CDR3 DNA is TGTGCCAGCAGCCCTCTAGGGGGACAGGTTGTAAACACCATATATTTT.

This sequence joins TRBV6-6 and TRBJ1-2, with unresolved D. Deletions cut 6 bases from V and 7 bases from J, with 21 bases between. This CDR3 has 15 amino acids. Germline CDR1 reads MNHNY; CDR2 reads SVGAGI (reference sequence). CDR3 DNA: TGTGCCAGCAGCGCTTATACCGCCCGGGAGTCTGGCTACACCTTC. Amino acid sequence: CASSAYTARESGYTF.

This clone occurred a few times. CDR3 DNA: TGTGCCACCAGTGATCATAGCGGGAGAACCCAGTACTTC. It translates to CATSDHSGRTQYF. This chain uses TRBV24-1 with TRBJ2-5; 9 bases agree with TRBD2. Germline assignment: CDR1 KGHDR and CDR2 SFDVKD. The CDR3 loop spans 13 amino acids. V was pared by 3 bases and J by 8 bases, with 3 bases of the junction left unmatched.

This rearrangement joins TRBV5-6 to TRBJ1-6; D is perhaps TRBD1 (5 bases). This CDR3 has 17 amino acids. The germline CDR1 and CDR2 sequences are SGHDT and YYEEEE. The V and J ends lost 0 bases and 0 bases respectively, with 10 bases between them. The CDR3 DNA reads TGTGCCAGCAGCTTGGCAACAGGACGCTCCTATAATTCACCCCTCCACTTT. Translated: CASSLATGRSYNSPLHF. The full variable domain, completed using reference TRBV5-6 and TRBJ1-6, is DAGVTQSPTHLIKTRGQQVTLRCSPKSGHDTVSWYQQALGQGPQFIFQYYEEEERQRGNFPDRFSGHQFPNYSSELNVNALLLGDSALYLCASSLATGRSYNSPLHFGNGTRLTVT.

V gene TRBV7-8 combines with J gene TRBJ2-5, with unresolved D. CDR1 and CDR2 from the germline V gene are SGHVS and FQNEAQ. V lost 7 bases and J lost 5, with 17 bases in between. The CDR3 is 14 amino acids. CDR3 amino acids: CASTARRVRETQYF. The CDR3 DNA follows: TGTGCCAGCACCGCGAGGCGCGTGCGGGAGACCCAGTACTTC. The full variable domain, with the rest looked up from reference TRBV7-8 and TRBJ2-5, is GAGVSQSPRYKVAKRGQDVALRCDPISGHVSLFWYQQALGQGPEFLTYFQNEAQLDKSGLPSDRFFAERPEGSVSTLKIQRTQQEDSAVYLCASTARRVRETQYFGPGTRLLVL.

This clone was detected only a few times. The gene calls are TRBV21-1 and TRBJ1-2; the table gives TRBD1 as D, unverified against the DNA. TRBV21-1 is recorded as a pseudogene. The CDR3 sequence is 13 residues long. CDR3 residues: CASRHRGCYGYTF. The DNA of the CDR3 is TGTGCCAGCAGGCACAGGGGGTGCTATGGCTACACCTTC.

V usage is TRBV12-3 or TRBV12-4 and J usage is TRBJ1-1; a weak D match, TRBD1 (5 bases). Trimming pared 6 bases from V and 6 bases from J, leaving 8 bases between. The CDR3 runs to 11 residues. This CDR3 is CASRKGPEAFF. CDR3 DNA: TGTGCCAGCAGAAAGGGGCCTGAAGCTTTCTTT.

The chain combines TRBV7-9 with TRBJ2-3; TRBD2 agrees at 7 bases. Per the germline V gene, CDR1 is SEHNR and CDR2 is FQNEAQ (reference sequence). This CDR3 contains 14 residues. The V gene end was trimmed by 3 bases and the J gene end by 0 bases; junction bases not matched to a gene: 0. The CDR3 is CASSFSGSTDTQYF. Here the CDR3 DNA reads TGTGCCAGCAGCTTTAGCGGGAGCACAGATACGCAGTATTTT.

This clone has only one observation. The rearrangement joins TRBV27 to TRBJ2-1, with 10 nucleotides matching TRBD2. Germline assignment: CDR1 MNHEY and CDR2 SMNVEV (reference sequence). CDR3 length: 15 amino acids. The V gene end was trimmed by 2 bases and the J gene end by 7 bases; junction bases not matched to a gene: 5. CDR3 protein: CASSLKREGDNEQFF. Here the CDR3 DNA reads TGTGCCAGCAGTTTAAAGCGGGAGGGTGATAATGAGCAGTTCTTC.

The chain combines TRBV11-3 with TRBJ2-5; no clear D gene. The germline V gene encodes CDR1 SGHNT and CDR2 YENEEA. The CDR3 is made up of 13 amino acids. Trimming removed 5 bases from V and 5 bases from J, with 12 bases in between. CDR3 sequence reads: CASSPPYGETQYF. CDR3 bases: TGTGCCAGCAGCCCCCCGTACGGGGAGACCCAGTACTTC.

CDR3 nucleotides: TGTGCCAGCAGCCACGGACACCGCAGTAATGAGCAGTTCTTC. It yields the protein CASSHGHRSNEQFF. The chain joins TRBV7-2 to TRBJ2-1; the D gene is possibly TRBD1 (5 bases). Germline CDR1 SGHTA, CDR2 FQGNSA. Trimming removed 5 bases at V and 7 bases at J, with 15 bases between. This CDR3 contains 14 residues.

V gene TRBV28 combines with J gene TRBJ1-6; the match to TRBD1 covers 7 bases. CDR3 length equals 14 residues. V gave up 6 bases and J gave up 9 bases; unmatched junction bases: 8. Germline V gives CDR1 MDHEN, CDR2 SYDVKM. The CDR3 DNA follows: TGTGCCAGCAGCGACACAGGGGCAAGTTCACCCCTCCACTTT. Amino acid sequence: CASSDTGASSPLHF.

J is TRBJ2-5 and V is TRBV10-1; D is possibly TRBD2 (5 bases). CDR1 and CDR2 from the germline V gene are WNHNN and SYGVQD (reference sequence). Trimming left V 2 bases short and J 3 bases short, with 10 bases between. This CDR3 spans 14 amino acids. CDR3 amino acids: CASSEGGREETQYF. The CDR3, as DNA: TGCGCCAGCAGTGAGGGTGGGAGAGAAGAGACCCAGTACTTC.

The rearrangement links TRBV13 to TRBJ1-3, with no clear D. Germline V gene data show CDR1 as PRHDT and CDR2 as FYEKMQ (reference sequence). V was shortened by 5 bases and J by 5 bases, with 16 bases between the two germline ends. The CDR3 has 15 amino acids. CDR3 in amino acids: CASSSPGVGRNTIYF. The DNA for the CDR3 is TGTGCCAGCAGCAGCCCTGGTGTGGGCAGAAACACCATATATTTT.